The clone carrying this T cell receptor beta chain was seen a single time. As originally analysed: Amplification of reference gene primers was used by the study to estimate nucleated cell counts. The assay was immunoSEQ multiplex PCR, and TCRdb's table has in-frame clones only and misses some. For V, J and clone size, that table is used; D and trimming come from the DNA. Of 210,000 or so clones listed, about nine tenths are singletons. This sample stems from a study of blood T cell repertoires in COVID-19. Study-level background: The United States, Italy and Spain provided the acute and convalescent COVID-19 samples. Nucleic acid was either cDNA or gDNA, and it came from T cells, B-cell-depleted T cells, or PBMCs.

The source of this sequence is a woman between 40 and 55 years old with acute or convalescent COVID-19. Source material: peripheral blood.

CDR3 in amino acids: CASSISGTGNYGYTF. The CDR3 nucleotides read TGTGCCAGCAGCATATCCGGGACAGGGAACTATGGCTACACCTTC. The chain recombines TRBV5-5 with TRBJ1-2, with 9 bases lining up with TRBD1. The ends lost 4 bases at V and 2 bases at J; junction bases unmatched: 6. There are 15 residues in the CDR3. In germline, CDR1 is SGHKS, CDR2 YYEKEE (reference sequence).